A selection of T cell receptor beta chains follows, all from one sample in a study of T cells in Graves' hyperthyroidism and ophthalmopathy. MiXCR was run by TCRdb on the multiplex PCR reads, yielding one entry per CDR3 protein. The sample gives roughly 500,000 distinct CDR3 sequences, about 20% of which show up once; roughly 49% is in the top ten. The sequencing input was blood. The receptors come from a woman aged 70-85 years with Graves' ophthalmopathy. Each CDR3 is given with its conserved first and last residue. The D gene is left open where the match is weak. The size entry is marked missing in some rows and otherwise reads once, few, many or a size class.

V gene,J gene,D gene,clone size,CDR3 DNA,CDR3 protein
TRBV27,TRBJ1-1,NA,NA,NA,CASSSSGVGLNTEAFF
TRBV5-6,TRBJ2-3,NA,many,TGTGCCAGCAGGTCACCGCGATACACAGATACGCAGTATTTT,CASRSPRYTDTQYF
TRBV6-1,TRBJ1-4,NA,few,TGTGCCAGCAGTGAACTTCTGGTGGGTGAAAAACTGTTTTTT,CASSELLVGEKLFF
TRBV6-7,TRBJ2-7,TRBD2,many,TGTGCCAGCAAGGGGACTAGCGGCCCCCACGAGCAGTACTTC,CASKGTSGPHEQYF
TRBV7-3,TRBJ2-1,TRBD1,few,TGTGCCAGCAGCTTCGACAGGGGAGGTTGGAATGAGCAGTTCTTC,CASSFDRGGWNEQFF
TRBV28,TRBJ2-5,TRBD2,NA,TGTGCCTGCCTGACTAGCGGGCTTCAAGAGACCCAGTACTTC,CACLTSGLQETQYF
TRBV7-2,TRBJ1-1,TRBD1,few,TGTGCCAGCAGCCCAGGGGGGGTTGAAGCTTTCTTT,CASSPGGVEAFF
TRBV19,TRBJ1-6,TRBD1,NA,TGTGCCCCCCAGGGGGTCCACTTT,CAPQGVHF
TRBV15,TRBJ1-4,TRBD1,many,TGTGCCACCAGCAGAGGGGACAGGGGGAGTGAAAAACTGTTTTTT,CATSRGDRGSEKLFF
TRBV9,TRBJ2-2,TRBD2,NA,TGTGCCAGCAGCCTTCTAGCGGGAGGGAGCACCGGGGAGCTGTTTTTT,CASSLLAGGSTGELFF
TRBV6-2/TRBV6-3,TRBJ1-1,NA,NA,TGTGCCAGCAGTTACTCGAGGGGAGCTGAAGCTTCCTTT,CASSYSRGAEASF
TRBV30,TRBJ1-2,NA,few,TGTGCCTGGGACAGAGCTAACTATGGCTACACCTTC,CAWDRANYGYTF
TRBV2,TRBJ2-7,TRBD2,few,TGTGCCAGCAGCGAGGCGGGGGATGTTGGCTCGTGGGAGCAGTACTTC,CASSEAGDVGSWEQYF
TRBV6-2/TRBV6-3,TRBJ2-1,TRBD2,few,TGTGCCAGCAGCAACGGGCTAGCGGGGAGATACAATGAGCAGTTCTTC,CASSNGLAGRYNEQFF
TRBV20-1,TRBJ2-7,NA,NA,TGCAGTCAAACAAGCGGGACAAAAACGGAGCAGTACTTC,CSQTSGTKTEQYF
TRBV24-1,TRBJ2-7,NA,many,TGTGCCACCAGCAGAGGCTCCTACGAGCAGTACTTC,CATSRGSYEQYF
TRBV19,TRBJ2-7,TRBD1,NA,TGTGCCAGTAGTGCCCGGGGACAGGCAGGGGACGAGCAGTACTTC,CASSARGQAGDEQYF
TRBV20-1,TRBJ1-2,NA,many,TGCAGTGCTAGCGAGACAGAGTTTTATGGCTACACCTTC,CSASETEFYGYTF
TRBV5-1,TRBJ2-3,NA,few,TGCGCCAGCACTTTTAGTTTTGGCACAGATACGCAGTATTTT,CASTFSFGTDTQYF
TRBV7-2,TRBJ2-2,TRBD2,NA,TGTGCCAGCAGCACGACCTGGGGGGGTCCATCCACCGGGGAGCTGTTTTTT,CASSTTWGGPSTGELFF
TRBV19,TRBJ1-1,NA,NA,TGTGCCAGTAGTATGGGGGGCCGCGTAGCGACTGAAGCTTTCTTT,CASSMGGRVATEAFF
TRBV20-1,TRBJ2-5,TRBD2,NA,TGCAGTGCTAGACGGGGGGATTTTAAAGAGACCCAGTACTTC,CSARRGDFKETQYF
TRBV7-8,TRBJ2-7,NA,few,TGTGCCAGCAGCTTAGGGGGGGCAGTCGAGCAGTACTTC,CASSLGGAVEQYF
TRBV30,TRBJ2-1,TRBD2,NA,TGTGCCTGGAGTGTAGCGGGAATACTCTACAATGAGCAGTTCTTC,CAWSVAGILYNEQFF
TRBV6-2/TRBV6-3,TRBJ2-3,TRBD2,many,TGTGCCAGCAGTAGCGTCAGCGGGAGGCCCACAGATACGCAGTATTTT,CASSSVSGRPTDTQYF
TRBV20-1,TRBJ1-1,NA,few,TGCAGTGCTCGCGGGGGCTCGACGAACACTGAAGCTTTCTTT,CSARGGSTNTEAFF
TRBV5-8,TRBJ1-1,NA,few,TGTGCCAGCAGCAGGTCAGGGGTATCGAACACTGAAGCTTTCTTT,CASSRSGVSNTEAFF
TRBV20-1,TRBJ2-7,NA,few,TGCAGTGCTGCCCGGGCCCCCCTGCCCTACGAGCAGTACTTC,CSAARAPLPYEQYF
TRBV29-1,TRBJ2-3,TRBD1,NA,TGCAGCGGGGCCCTAGGGGGACAGAGCACAGATACGCAGTATTTT,CSGALGGQSTDTQYF
TRBV4-3,TRBJ2-7,NA,NA,TGCGCCAGCAGCCAAACCCAGGGTGATCCCTACGAGCAGTACTTC,CASSQTQGDPYEQYF
TRBV11-1,TRBJ2-5,TRBD2,many,TGTGCCAGCAGCTTCGCTCCCGCTAGCGGACAAGAGACCCAGTACTTC,CASSFAPASGQETQYF
TRBV6-2/TRBV6-3,TRBJ1-2,NA,NA,TGTGCCAGCAGGAAGGACGGGAACTATGGCTACACCTTC,CASRKDGNYGYTF
TRBV20-1,TRBJ1-1,NA,many,TGCAGTGCTTCTATCCTGGACAGTTACACTGAAGCTTTCTTT,CSASILDSYTEAFF
TRBV15,TRBJ1-1,NA,many,TGTGCCACCAGGAGCGGAGGGCTGGTGAACACTGAAGCTTTCTTT,CATRSGGLVNTEAFF
TRBV2,TRBJ2-3,NA,NA,TGTGCCAGCACCACGGAAACTAGCACAGATACGCAGTATTTT,CASTTETSTDTQYF
TRBV24-1,TRBJ2-7,NA,few,TGTGCCACCAGTGATTTGCGTTGGGTAAGGGTTAGCGGTGCGGGATCCTACGAGCAGTACTTC,CATSDLRWVRVSGAGSYEQYF
TRBV7-9,TRBJ2-1,TRBD2,NA,TGTGCCAGCAGCTTAGGGGAGGGGAAAAGCTCCTACAATGAGCAGTTCTTC,CASSLGEGKSSYNEQFF
TRBV6-2/TRBV6-3,TRBJ2-7,TRBD2,many,TGTGCCAGCAGTCGTTCTAGCGGGAGCCCCTCACGTGACGAGCAGTACTTC,CASSRSSGSPSRDEQYF
TRBV19,TRBJ2-2,TRBD1,NA,TGTGCCAGTAGTAGATTATTAGGACAGGGAAAGATCGGGGAGCTGTTTTTT,CASSRLLGQGKIGELFF
TRBV19,TRBJ2-3,TRBD1,NA,TGTGCCAGTAGTATTGTCGACAGGGGAACGCAGTATTTT,CASSIVDRGTQYF
TRBV30,TRBJ2-1,NA,few,TGTGCCTTCGACTTTTCCTACAATGAGCAGTTCTTC,CAFDFSYNEQFF
TRBV7-9,TRBJ1-2,NA,NA,TGTGCCAGCAGCTTCGACAGACCGGGGGATGGCTACACCTTC,CASSFDRPGDGYTF
TRBV6-5,TRBJ2-6,NA,NA,TGTGCCAGCAGTTACTCTGAGGGCCCATCTGGGGCCAACGTCCTGACTTTC,CASSYSEGPSGANVLTF
TRBV28,TRBJ2-5,TRBD1,NA,TGTGCCAGCAGATCCCAGGGGGCGGGGGAGACCCAGTACTTC,CASRSQGAGETQYF
TRBV11-2,TRBJ1-2,NA,many,TGTGCCAGCAGCCTGGACAGTGGTTATGGCTACACCTTC,CASSLDSGYGYTF
TRBV14,TRBJ2-7,NA,NA,TGTGCCAGCAGCCATCGTACCTACGAGCAGTACTTC,CASSHRTYEQYF
TRBV28,TRBJ2-5,NA,NA,TGTGCCAGCAGTTTTCAGGGTCGGTTGGAGACCCAGTACTTC,CASSFQGRLETQYF
TRBV4-3,TRBJ2-2,NA,NA,TGCGCCAGCAGCCAAGAAGTCGGGAGTAACACCGGGGAGCTGTTTTTT,CASSQEVGSNTGELFF
TRBV11-2,TRBJ2-7,NA,once,TGTGCCAGCAGCTTGGGGGTCCAGGGCTACGAGCAGTACTTC,CASSLGVQGYEQYF
TRBV6-5,TRBJ2-7,TRBD2,many,TGTGCCAGCAGTTACCGGGGGGGGCTAGCGGAGACCTACGAGCAGTACTTC,CASSYRGGLAETYEQYF
TRBV5-1,TRBJ2-2,NA,NA,TGCGCCAGCAGAACAGGGTTAACCGGGGAGCTGTTTTTT,CASRTGLTGELFF
TRBV4-1,TRBJ2-1,TRBD2,once,TGCGCCAGCAGCCAAGATAAAGCGGGACCCTGGAATGAGCAGTTCTTC,CASSQDKAGPWNEQFF
TRBV27,TRBJ2-2,NA,few,TGTGCCAGCACCCCTAGTCCGACCGGGGAGCTGTTTTTT,CASTPSPTGELFF
TRBV7-2,TRBJ1-5,NA,many,TGTGCCAGCAGCATAGAACAGAGCAATCAGCCCCAGCATTTT,CASSIEQSNQPQHF
TRBV30,TRBJ1-1,TRBD1,few,TGTGCCTGGAGACGGGACAGGGACACTGAAGCTTTCTTT,CAWRRDRDTEAFF